The rows below give T cell receptor beta chains drawn from one sample of a study of blood T cell repertoires in COVID-19. Repertoires were generated with immunoSEQ multiplex PCR, while TCRdb's copy carries only in-frame clones and drops some. Of 300,000 to 350,000 clones in the sample, around 87% were seen once. Source material: peripheral blood. The source is a woman in her forties or fifties with COVID-19, enrolled during active disease. Each CDR3 is given with its conserved first and last residue. A D gene is named only where the DNA matches it firmly.

j_gene: TRBJ1-6
v_gene: TRBV24-1
d_gene: TRBD1
CDR3aa: CATRDSSYNSPLHF

j_gene: TRBJ1-2
v_gene: TRBV2
d_gene: TRBD1
CDR3aa: CASIWSQGGQGAVLGGYTF

j_gene: TRBJ2-5
v_gene: TRBV5-1
d_gene: -
CDR3aa: CASSPSGETQYF

j_gene: TRBJ1-5
v_gene: TRBV19
d_gene: -
CDR3aa: CASSIETGYSNQPQHF

j_gene: TRBJ2-7
v_gene: TRBV6-1
d_gene: TRBD1
CDR3aa: CASSEGSGGLYEQYF

j_gene: TRBJ2-1
v_gene: TRBV4-1
d_gene: TRBD2
CDR3aa: CASSPWGGPYNEQFF

j_gene: TRBJ2-1
v_gene: TRBV4-1
d_gene: -
CDR3aa: CASSQAPGSSSYNEQFF

j_gene: TRBJ1-1
v_gene: TRBV27
d_gene: -
CDR3aa: CASSLEGTRRVFF

j_gene: TRBJ1-1
v_gene: TRBV7-2
d_gene: -
CDR3aa: CASSTQGMGTEAFF

j_gene: TRBJ2-7
v_gene: TRBV6-5
d_gene: -
CDR3aa: CASSPPGVPPYEQYF

j_gene: TRBJ2-1
v_gene: TRBV20-1
d_gene: -
CDR3aa: CSAGERDEQFF

j_gene: TRBJ2-7
v_gene: TRBV19
d_gene: TRBD2
CDR3aa: CASSRGTSGSYEQYF

j_gene: TRBJ2-7
v_gene: TRBV3-1/TRBV3-2
d_gene: -
CDR3aa: CASSQDLAGYEQYF

j_gene: TRBJ2-2
v_gene: TRBV7-3
d_gene: -
CDR3aa: CASSRTAVLGANTGELFF

j_gene: TRBJ2-7
v_gene: TRBV15
d_gene: TRBD2
CDR3aa: CATSRRRTSGRAHEQYF

j_gene: TRBJ2-2
v_gene: TRBV24-1
d_gene: TRBD1
CDR3aa: CATRGQLESGELFF

j_gene: TRBJ2-2
v_gene: TRBV30
d_gene: -
CDR3aa: CAWSVLDTGELFF

j_gene: TRBJ2-7
v_gene: TRBV6-1
d_gene: TRBD1
CDR3aa: CASSEADRGFYSSYEQYF

j_gene: TRBJ1-2
v_gene: TRBV11-2
d_gene: -
CDR3aa: CASSPNRGGANYGYTF

j_gene: TRBJ1-1
v_gene: TRBV5-1
d_gene: -
CDR3aa: CASSLGQGRTEAFF

j_gene: TRBJ2-2
v_gene: TRBV6-5
d_gene: -
CDR3aa: CASSYVEAGTGELFF

j_gene: TRBJ1-2
v_gene: TRBV12-3/TRBV12-4
d_gene: -
CDR3aa: CASSRGAGRGYTF

j_gene: TRBJ2-3
v_gene: TRBV24-1
d_gene: TRBD2
CDR3aa: CATSDFKSSGPGTQYF

j_gene: TRBJ2-3
v_gene: TRBV27
d_gene: TRBD1
CDR3aa: CASSVEGAAYLATDTQYF

j_gene: TRBJ2-7
v_gene: TRBV27
d_gene: TRBD2
CDR3aa: CASSFRLAGIYEQYF

j_gene: TRBJ1-1
v_gene: TRBV7-2
d_gene: -
CDR3aa: CASSFRGMNTEAFF

j_gene: TRBJ1-2
v_gene: TRBV24-1
d_gene: -
CDR3aa: CATAGGDGYTF